This is a list of T cell receptor beta chains from one sample in a study of CD8+CD57+ T cells in acquired aplastic anemia. MiXCR, applied by TCRdb to the reads, yields one record per CDR3 protein. The repertoire holds hundreds of thousands of distinct CDR3 sequences, with around 68% as singletons. Sequences were obtained from sorted CD4+, CD8+, or CD8+CD57+ T cells (not recorded which) from PBMCs. These receptors came from a human donor in good health, serving as a control. CDR3s include the opening cysteine and the closing phenylalanine or tryptophan. D genes are given only for firm matches. Some rows have no size entry. The others give once, few or many, or a class for an expanded clone.

V gene: TRBV5-1
J gene: TRBJ1-4
D gene: -
clone size: -
CDR3 DNA: TGCGCCAGCAGCTACACACGGACGCAGGAAAAACTGTTTTTT
CDR3 protein: CASSYTRTQEKLFF

V gene: TRBV14
J gene: TRBJ1-1
D gene: -
clone size: -
CDR3 DNA: TGTGCCAGCAGCCAAAGCCGGGTCACTGAAGCTTTCTTT
CDR3 protein: CASSQSRVTEAFF

V gene: TRBV7-8
J gene: TRBJ2-3
D gene: -
clone size: -
CDR3 DNA: TGTGCCAGCAGCTCGTGGCGGACAGATACGCAGTATTTT
CDR3 protein: CASSSWRTDTQYF

V gene: TRBV5-1
J gene: TRBJ1-2
D gene: TRBD1
clone size: -
CDR3 DNA: TGCGCCAGCAGCTACCGGGACAGGGGGTCGTCCTATGGCTACACCTTC
CDR3 protein: CASSYRDRGSSYGYTF

V gene: TRBV5-8
J gene: TRBJ2-2
D gene: -
clone size: -
CDR3 DNA: TGTGCCAGCAGACCCGGGACAACGAACACCGGGGAGCTGTTTTTT
CDR3 protein: CASRPGTTNTGELFF

V gene: TRBV12-3/TRBV12-4
J gene: TRBJ1-5
D gene: -
clone size: -
CDR3 DNA: TGTGCCAGCAAGGTGCGGGGGCAGGGCCAGCATTTT
CDR3 protein: CASKVRGQGQHF

V gene: TRBV7-2
J gene: TRBJ2-3
D gene: TRBD1
clone size: -
CDR3 DNA: TGTGCCAGCAGTTCGAGGGGGACAGGGGCCTACGAGCAGTATTTT
CDR3 protein: CASSSRGTGAYEQYF

V gene: TRBV11-2
J gene: TRBJ2-1
D gene: -
clone size: -
CDR3 DNA: TGTGCCAGCAGGCGAGTCCAGGGGTACAATGAGCAGTTCTTC
CDR3 protein: CASRRVQGYNEQFF

V gene: TRBV7-9
J gene: TRBJ2-7
D gene: -
clone size: -
CDR3 DNA: TGTGCCAGCAGCTCAGAGAAGCGGGCCGAGCACGACTACTACTTC
CDR3 protein: CASSSEKRAEHDYYF

V gene: TRBV5-5
J gene: TRBJ1-1
D gene: TRBD1
clone size: many
CDR3 DNA: TGTGCCAGCAGCTTGTTTGGGACAGGTGACACTGAAGCTTTCTTT
CDR3 protein: CASSLFGTGDTEAFF

V gene: TRBV7-2
J gene: TRBJ1-3
D gene: -
clone size: -
CDR3 DNA: TGTGCCAGCAGCTTATACCGGGAGGGAAACACCATATATTTT
CDR3 protein: CASSLYREGNTIYF

V gene: TRBV2
J gene: TRBJ1-4
D gene: -
clone size: -
CDR3 DNA: -
CDR3 protein: CICSATQGREEKLFF

V gene: TRBV15
J gene: TRBJ2-3
D gene: -
clone size: -
CDR3 DNA: TGTGCCACCAGCAGAGATCCCCAGGACACGCAGTACTTT
CDR3 protein: CATSRDPQDTQYF

V gene: TRBV2
J gene: TRBJ1-2
D gene: -
clone size: -
CDR3 DNA: TGTGCCAGCAGCCGGCAGAGTGGTATCACCGGGGAGCTGACCTTC
CDR3 protein: CASSRQSGITGELTF

V gene: TRBV7-2
J gene: TRBJ2-1
D gene: -
clone size: -
CDR3 DNA: TGTGCCAGCAGCTTAGAGGACACGGAGAAGGAGCTGTTTTTC
CDR3 protein: CASSLEDTEKELFF

V gene: TRBV10-2
J gene: TRBJ1-5
D gene: TRBD1
clone size: many
CDR3 DNA: TGCGCCAGCAGTGAGTCTAGGGGGCTCTATCAGCCCCAGCATTTT
CDR3 protein: CASSESRGLYQPQHF

V gene: TRBV7-9
J gene: TRBJ2-5
D gene: -
clone size: -
CDR3 DNA: TGTGCCAGCAGCCTAGGCGGCAGCGTGGGAGAGACCCAGTACTTC
CDR3 protein: CASSLGGSVGETQYF

V gene: TRBV6-6
J gene: TRBJ2-7
D gene: -
clone size: -
CDR3 DNA: TGTGCCAGCAGTTACCAGGGGCCCCCCTACGAGCAGTACTTC
CDR3 protein: CASSYQGPPYEQYF

V gene: TRBV20-1
J gene: TRBJ1-6
D gene: -
clone size: -
CDR3 DNA: TGCAGTGCGGCGCAATCGGGACCCACCTATTCACCCCTCCACTTT
CDR3 protein: CSAAQSGPTYSPLHF

V gene: TRBV5-1
J gene: TRBJ2-3
D gene: TRBD2
clone size: once
CDR3 DNA: TGCGCCAGCACGAAAGGACCAGCGGGGAGGGTCCCAGATACGCAGTATTTT
CDR3 protein: CASTKGPAGRVPDTQYF

V gene: TRBV20-1
J gene: TRBJ2-1
D gene: TRBD1
clone size: -
CDR3 DNA: TGCAGTGCTAGACTCAGGGGAAAGGGGACAGATACGCAGTTCTTC
CDR3 protein: CSARLRGKGTDTQFF

V gene: TRBV11-2
J gene: TRBJ2-3
D gene: -
clone size: -
CDR3 DNA: TGTTCCAGCAGCGTAGATCTGCGGAATACGCAGTATTTT
CDR3 protein: CSSSVDLRNTQYF

V gene: TRBV24-1
J gene: TRBJ2-3
D gene: -
clone size: few
CDR3 DNA: TGTGCCACCAGTGATCCGAAAGCTATTCGGGACACAGATACGCAGTATTTT
CDR3 protein: CATSDPKAIRDTDTQYF

V gene: TRBV7-6
J gene: TRBJ2-3
D gene: -
clone size: many
CDR3 DNA: TGTGCCAGCAGGTTAGGGGGTGGGAGCACAGATACGCAGTATTTT
CDR3 protein: CASRLGGGSTDTQYF

V gene: TRBV10-3
J gene: TRBJ2-2
D gene: TRBD1
clone size: many
CDR3 DNA: TGTGCCTCCCAAGGGGACAGGGATCACGGGGAGCTGTTTTTT
CDR3 protein: CASQGDRDHGELFF

V gene: TRBV9
J gene: TRBJ2-6
D gene: TRBD1
clone size: -
CDR3 DNA: TGTGCCAGCAGCGTAATGGACAGGGGTGCGTACAAGGTCCTGACTTTC
CDR3 protein: CASSVMDRGAYKVLTF

V gene: TRBV7-6
J gene: TRBJ2-6
D gene: TRBD2
clone size: -
CDR3 DNA: TGTGCCAGCAGCATGGGACTAGCGGGGGGCACAGATACGACTTTC
CDR3 protein: CASSMGLAGGTDTTF

V gene: TRBV5-5
J gene: TRBJ1-1
D gene: -
clone size: -
CDR3 DNA: TGTGCCAGCAGCTTTACAGGATGGGGTGAAGCTTTCTTT
CDR3 protein: CASSFTGWGEAFF

V gene: TRBV20-1
J gene: TRBJ1-3
D gene: TRBD1
clone size: many
CDR3 DNA: TGCAGTGCTAGGGACAGGGCCTCTGGAAACACCATATATTTT
CDR3 protein: CSARDRASGNTIYF

V gene: TRBV12-3/TRBV12-4
J gene: TRBJ1-6
D gene: -
clone size: -
CDR3 DNA: TGTGCCAGCAGTCTATTCGGGGATAATTCACCCCTCCACTTT
CDR3 protein: CASSLFGDNSPLHF

V gene: TRBV20-1
J gene: TRBJ1-1
D gene: -
clone size: -
CDR3 DNA: TGCAGTGCTAGAGAGGCGACCGGCTACACTGAAGCTTTCTTT
CDR3 protein: CSAREATGYTEAFF

V gene: TRBV7-9
J gene: TRBJ1-2
D gene: -
clone size: -
CDR3 DNA: TGTGCCAGCATAACTGTTGGCGTGGGGGCCTATGGCTACACCTTC
CDR3 protein: CASITVGVGAYGYTF

V gene: TRBV7-6
J gene: TRBJ2-3
D gene: TRBD2
clone size: -
CDR3 DNA: TGTGCCAGCAGCTTAAGCGGGGGAGCCTCCTACGAGCAGTACTTT
CDR3 protein: CASSLSGGASYEQYF

V gene: TRBV19
J gene: TRBJ2-7
D gene: TRBD1
clone size: -
CDR3 DNA: TGTGCCAGTAGTCAGCAGGGGGCTAGCCACGAGCAGTACTTC
CDR3 protein: CASSQQGASHEQYF

V gene: TRBV7-2
J gene: TRBJ1-6
D gene: -
clone size: -
CDR3 DNA: TGTGCCAGCAGCTTCGACCACTCCTACAAGCCGTACCTCCACTTT
CDR3 protein: CASSFDHSYKPYLHF

V gene: TRBV6-1
J gene: TRBJ1-5
D gene: TRBD1
clone size: -
CDR3 DNA: TGTGCCAGCAGGGACAATGGACAGGACCCTCAGCCCCAGCATTTT
CDR3 protein: CASRDNGQDPQPQHF

V gene: TRBV2
J gene: TRBJ1-1
D gene: -
clone size: -
CDR3 DNA: TGTGCCAGCAGGGCCCGGGGAGGGTGGGACACTGAAGCTTTCTTT
CDR3 protein: CASRARGGWDTEAFF

V gene: TRBV15
J gene: TRBJ1-2
D gene: -
clone size: -
CDR3 DNA: TGTGCCACCAGCTGGGACGCAGTCTCCAACAATGAGTACACCTTC
CDR3 protein: CATSWDAVSNNEYTF

V gene: TRBV7-8
J gene: TRBJ1-1
D gene: -
clone size: -
CDR3 DNA: TGTGCCAGCAGCTTAGCCAGCGCGAACACCGAAGCTTTCTTT
CDR3 protein: CASSLASANTEAFF

V gene: TRBV15
J gene: TRBJ2-2
D gene: TRBD1
clone size: many
CDR3 DNA: TGTGCCACCAGCAGAGAACCGGGACAGGCCACCGGGGAGCTGTTTTTT
CDR3 protein: CATSREPGQATGELFF

V gene: TRBV7-3
J gene: TRBJ1-1
D gene: -
clone size: -
CDR3 DNA: TGTGCCAGCAGCCATGGGGGGGGAACTGAAGCTTTCTTT
CDR3 protein: CASSHGGGTEAFF

V gene: TRBV15
J gene: TRBJ1-4
D gene: -
clone size: many
CDR3 DNA: TGTGCCACCAGCAGAGATCTCGCAACCGGGGGAGAAAAACTGTTTTTT
CDR3 protein: CATSRDLATGGEKLFF

V gene: TRBV7-2
J gene: TRBJ2-1
D gene: TRBD1
clone size: -
CDR3 DNA: TGTGCCAGCAGCTCCCTTGACAGGGAAGGTGGGCAGTTCTTC
CDR3 protein: CASSSLDREGGQFF

V gene: TRBV5-5
J gene: TRBJ2-7
D gene: -
clone size: -
CDR3 DNA: TGTGCCAGCAGCCAAGTCTCTCGGGGTTACGAGCAGTACTTC
CDR3 protein: CASSQVSRGYEQYF

V gene: TRBV29-1
J gene: TRBJ1-1
D gene: TRBD1
clone size: -
CDR3 DNA: TGCAGCGTTGACAGGACAGGGGCTACTGAAGCTTTCTTT
CDR3 protein: CSVDRTGATEAFF

V gene: TRBV2
J gene: TRBJ1-4
D gene: -
clone size: -
CDR3 DNA: TGTGCCAGCAGTGTGACAGTTAATGAAAAACTGTTTTTT
CDR3 protein: CASSVTVNEKLFF

V gene: TRBV29-1
J gene: TRBJ2-7
D gene: -
clone size: few
CDR3 DNA: TGCAGCGCCGAACTAGAAGGCGGCTACGAGCAGTACTTC
CDR3 protein: CSAELEGGYEQYF

V gene: TRBV20-1
J gene: TRBJ2-1
D gene: TRBD2
clone size: many
CDR3 DNA: TGCAGTGCTAGAGATCGTGTCGGGGGGGCCGATGGTGAGCAGTTCTTC
CDR3 protein: CSARDRVGGADGEQFF

V gene: TRBV7-9
J gene: TRBJ1-4
D gene: -
clone size: -
CDR3 DNA: TGTGCCAGCAGCTTAATCGGGGGAAGCAGGACTAATGAAAAACTGTTTTTT
CDR3 protein: CASSLIGGSRTNEKLFF

V gene: TRBV30
J gene: TRBJ2-3
D gene: TRBD2
clone size: -
CDR3 DNA: TGTGCCTGGAGTGTATGGCGGGGGGACTTCTTCGCTAGCACAGATACGCAGTATTTT
CDR3 protein: CAWSVWRGDFFASTDTQYF

V gene: TRBV20-1
J gene: TRBJ1-1
D gene: -
clone size: -
CDR3 DNA: TGCAGCGCTAGAGAGAGAACGGAGACCCAAGCTTTCTTT
CDR3 protein: CSARERTETQAFF

V gene: TRBV7-3
J gene: TRBJ2-1
D gene: -
clone size: -
CDR3 DNA: TGTGCCAGCAGTGAGGCTGGAGGGGCCCAGCAGTTCTTC
CDR3 protein: CASSEAGGAQQFF

V gene: TRBV7-6
J gene: TRBJ2-5
D gene: TRBD2
clone size: few
CDR3 DNA: TGTGCCAGCAGACCGCCGGGACTAGCGGGGGTAAGGGAGACCCAGTACTTC
CDR3 protein: CASRPPGLAGVRETQYF

V gene: TRBV5-1
J gene: TRBJ1-1
D gene: TRBD1
clone size: -
CDR3 DNA: TGTGCCAGCAGCTTCAGGGACAGCAGAGCTTTCTTT
CDR3 protein: CASSFRDSRAFF

V gene: TRBV2
J gene: TRBJ2-5
D gene: TRBD1
clone size: -
CDR3 DNA: TGTGCCAGCAAAATAGGGGGGACAGGGGTAGTTACCCAGTACTTC
CDR3 protein: CASKIGGTGVVTQYF

V gene: TRBV11-2
J gene: TRBJ2-5
D gene: -
clone size: -
CDR3 DNA: TGTGCCAGCAGCTCGCGTCCCCTTGAGACCCAGTACTTC
CDR3 protein: CASSSRPLETQYF

V gene: TRBV12-3/TRBV12-4
J gene: TRBJ2-3
D gene: -
clone size: -
CDR3 DNA: TGTGCCAGCAGCTTGCGCCTTGGGGGGAGTACGCAGTATTTT
CDR3 protein: CASSLRLGGSTQYF

V gene: TRBV7-2
J gene: TRBJ1-5
D gene: -
clone size: -
CDR3 DNA: TGTGCCAGCAGCTTGGTATCCGGGGCCCGGCCCCAGCGATTT
CDR3 protein: CASSLVSGARPQRF

V gene: TRBV7-9
J gene: TRBJ2-3
D gene: TRBD1
clone size: -
CDR3 DNA: TGTGCCAGCAGCTTAGCACAGGGGAATGGCTACACCTTCTATTTT
CDR3 protein: CASSLAQGNGYTFYF